What follows is one TCR beta chain and its context. This entry is derived from a study of blood T cell repertoires in COVID-19. In the study's own analysis: The authors estimated nucleated cell counts from reference gene primer amplification. Produced via immunoSEQ multiplex PCR; TCRdb's table is partial and in-frame only. The V and J calls and clone size come from that table; D and trimming were worked out from the DNA. The sample includes a few hundred thousand clones, around 90% of them seen just once. Per germline, CDR1 LGHDT and CDR2 YNNKEL (reference sequence). This CDR3 has 15 amino acids. V dropped 3 bases and J dropped 4; count of bases not matched to a gene: 9.

This receptor was identified in a woman between 45 and 60 years old who had recovered from COVID-19. The rearrangement joins TRBV3-1 (or the pseudogene TRBV3-2) to TRBJ2-7, with 7 positions matching TRBD1. Sequencing was done on a sample of peripheral blood. The CDR3, as DNA: TGTGCCAGCAGCCACGATCCGGACAGGTTGTACGAGCAGTACTTC. It is translated as CASSHDPDRLYEQYF.